This T cell receptor (beta chain) was sequenced during a study of regulatory T cells in long-lasting Graves disease. CDR3 regions were amplified by Arm-PCR using iRepertoire HTBI primers to build TCR beta libraries. TCRdb reprocessed the multiplex PCR reads with MiXCR, giving one entry per CDR3 protein. The sample holds fewer than 650,000 distinct CDR3 sequences; 16% are singletons and the top ten take around 13%. V lost 7 bases, J lost 5 bases, and 11 bases lay in between. Germline lookup yields CDR1 SNHLY and CDR2 FYNNEI. The CDR3 loop spans 12 amino acids. In its sample, this clonotype was seen many times. Its specificity is not known. The time point is: newly diagnosed GD, antithyroid drugs for less than 3 months. PBMCs provided the RNA from which the TCR library was made. The study, taken as a whole, reports: Blood alone, not thyroid tissue, was studied.

A further study also used this sample, focusing on T cells in Graves' hyperthyroidism and ophthalmopathy.

The TCR sequence derives from a man younger than 35 with Graves disease. The chain uses TRBV2 and TRBJ2-5, with D possibly being TRBD2 (5 bases). This specimen was peripheral blood mononuclear cells (PBMCs), taken at new diagnosis, from a patient treated with antithyroid drugs. This chain's CDR3 is CASTGAEETQYF. As DNA, the CDR3 is TGTGCCAGCACCGGAGCGGAGGAGACCCAGTACTTC.